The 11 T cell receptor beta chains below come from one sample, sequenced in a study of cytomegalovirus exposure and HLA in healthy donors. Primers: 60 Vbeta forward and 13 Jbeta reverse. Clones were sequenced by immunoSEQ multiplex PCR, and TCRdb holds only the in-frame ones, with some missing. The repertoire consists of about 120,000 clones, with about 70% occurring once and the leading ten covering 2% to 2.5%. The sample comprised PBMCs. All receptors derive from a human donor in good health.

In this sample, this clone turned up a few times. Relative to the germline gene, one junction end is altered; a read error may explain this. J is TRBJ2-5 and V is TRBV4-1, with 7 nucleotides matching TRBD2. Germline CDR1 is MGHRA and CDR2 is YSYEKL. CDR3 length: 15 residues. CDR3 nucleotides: TGTGCCAGCAGCCAAGATGGGGGGGGTCAAGAGACCCAGTACTTC. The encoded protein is CASSQDGGGQETQYF.

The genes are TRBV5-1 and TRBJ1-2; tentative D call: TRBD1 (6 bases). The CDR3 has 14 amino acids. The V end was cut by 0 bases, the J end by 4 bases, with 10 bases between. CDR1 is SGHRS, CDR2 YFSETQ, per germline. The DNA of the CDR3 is TGCGCCAGCAGCTTGGGACAGGAGATCTATGGCTACACCTTC. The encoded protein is CASSLGQEIYGYTF.

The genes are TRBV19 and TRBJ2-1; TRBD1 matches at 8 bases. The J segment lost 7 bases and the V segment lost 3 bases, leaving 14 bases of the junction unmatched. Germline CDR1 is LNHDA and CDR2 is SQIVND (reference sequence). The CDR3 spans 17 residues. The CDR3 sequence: CASSIFSGQGLSNEQFF. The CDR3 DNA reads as TGTGCCAGTAGTATTTTTAGCGGACAGGGTTTAAGTAATGAGCAGTTCTTC.

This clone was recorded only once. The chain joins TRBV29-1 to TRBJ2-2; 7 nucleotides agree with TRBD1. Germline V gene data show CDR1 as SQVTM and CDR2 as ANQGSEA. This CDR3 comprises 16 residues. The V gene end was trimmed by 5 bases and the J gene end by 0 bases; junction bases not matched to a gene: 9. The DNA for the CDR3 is TGCAGCGTTACAACACAGGGGATATCGAACACCGGGGAGCTGTTTTTT. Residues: CSVTTQGISNTGELFF.

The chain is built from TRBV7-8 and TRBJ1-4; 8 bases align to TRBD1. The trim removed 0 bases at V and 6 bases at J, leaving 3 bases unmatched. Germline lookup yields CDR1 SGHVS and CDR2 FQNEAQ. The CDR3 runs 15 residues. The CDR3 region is CASSLAGQGDEKLFF. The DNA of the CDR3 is TGTGCCAGCAGCTTAGCCGGACAGGGAGATGAAAAACTGTTTTTT.

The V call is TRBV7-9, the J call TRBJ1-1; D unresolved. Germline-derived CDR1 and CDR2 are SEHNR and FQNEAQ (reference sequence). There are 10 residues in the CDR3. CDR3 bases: TGTGCTAGCGGAGAGTCTGAAGCTTTCTTT. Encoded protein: CASGESEAFF.

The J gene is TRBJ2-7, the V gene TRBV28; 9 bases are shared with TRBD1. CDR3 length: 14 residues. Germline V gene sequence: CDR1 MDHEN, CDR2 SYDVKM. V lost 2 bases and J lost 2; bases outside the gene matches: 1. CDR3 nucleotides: TGTGCCAGCAGTTTAGGGACAGGGACCTACGAGCAGTACTTC. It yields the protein CASSLGTGTYEQYF.

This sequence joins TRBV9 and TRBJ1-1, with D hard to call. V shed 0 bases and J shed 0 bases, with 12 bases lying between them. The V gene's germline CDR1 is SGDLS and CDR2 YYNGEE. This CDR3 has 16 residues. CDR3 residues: CASSVAISGMNTEAFF. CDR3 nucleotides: TGTGCCAGCAGCGTAGCTATTAGCGGGATGAACACTGAAGCTTTCTTT.

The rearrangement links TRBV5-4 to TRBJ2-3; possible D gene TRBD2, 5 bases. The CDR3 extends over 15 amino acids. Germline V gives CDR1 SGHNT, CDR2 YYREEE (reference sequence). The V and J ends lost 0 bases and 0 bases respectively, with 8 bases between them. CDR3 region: CASSLGESSTDTQYF. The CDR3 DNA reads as TGTGCCAGCAGCTTGGGGGAGTCTAGCACAGATACGCAGTATTTT.

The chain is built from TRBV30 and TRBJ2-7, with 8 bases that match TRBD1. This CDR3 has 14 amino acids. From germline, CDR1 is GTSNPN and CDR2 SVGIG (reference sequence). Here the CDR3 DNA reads TGTGCTAAAGACCGGGACAGGCGGGACCACGAGCAGTACTTC. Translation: CAKDRDRRDHEQYF.

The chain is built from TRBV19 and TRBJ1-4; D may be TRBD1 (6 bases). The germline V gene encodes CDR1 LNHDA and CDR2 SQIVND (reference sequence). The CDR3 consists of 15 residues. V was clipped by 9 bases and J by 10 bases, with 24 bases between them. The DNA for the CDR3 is TGTGCCAGGCCACCACGCCAGGGGCCAAGCGGAAAACTGTTTTTT. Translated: CARPPRQGPSGKLFF.